This passage covers 7 T cell receptor beta chains from one sample sequenced in a study of graft-versus-host responses after intestinal transplantation. Some clones are missing from TCRdb's copy, which holds only in-frame ones; the method was immunoSEQ multiplex PCR. Of tens of thousands of clones detected, 80% to 95% appear once; the ten largest clones hold over 2%. For these TCRs, the target antigens are not known. Source: unstimulated CD4+ T cells sorted from spleen or lymph node cells, taken before transplant. These receptors came from a human donor who was the organ donor for an intestinal transplant.

This chain uses TRBV7-8 with TRBJ1-1; tentatively, D is TRBD1 (5 bases). V shed 3 bases and J shed 0 bases, with 14 bases lying between them. CDR1 and CDR2 from the germline V gene are SGHVS and FQNEAQ. The CDR3 length is 16 residues. The CDR3 spells CASSFEQVNMNTEAFF. DNA for the CDR3: TGTGCCAGCAGCTTCGAACAGGTTAACATGAACACTGAAGCTTTCTTT. Full variable domain (outside the CDR3, taken from reference TRBV7-8 and TRBJ1-1): GAGVSQSPRYKVAKRGQDVALRCDPISGHVSLFWYQQALGQGPEFLTYFQNEAQLDKSGLPSDRFFAERPEGSVSTLKIQRTQQEDSAVYLCASSFEQVNMNTEAFFGQGTRLTVV.

The V gene is TRBV9, the J gene TRBJ2-2; D is unclear. Between the trimmed V and J ends, which lost 3 bases and 0 bases, there was a span of 9 bases. This CDR3 is built from 15 residues. CDR1 SGDLS and CDR2 YYNGEE come from the germline V gene. CDR3 sequence: CASSATPSNTGELFF. The CDR3 region has the DNA TGTGCCAGCAGCGCCACCCCCTCGAACACCGGGGAGCTGTTTTTT.

The chain carries TRBV7-2 and TRBJ1-5; perhaps TRBD1 as D (5 bases). Germline assignment: CDR1 SGHTA and CDR2 FQGNSA. CDR3 size: 15 residues. V lost 1 base and J 6 bases, leaving 13 bases between the germline ends. The CDR3 spells CASSLVHNTGQPQHF. The CDR3, as DNA: TGTGCCAGCAGCTTAGTACACAACACAGGTCAGCCCCAGCATTTT.

Concerning this clone itself: One end of the junction is discordant with germline, which a read error may explain. This chain joins TRBV28 and TRBJ2-5; 9 nucleotides line up with TRBD2. CDR3 size: 13 residues. CDR1 and CDR2 from the germline V gene are MDHEN and SYDVKM. CDR3 loop: CVSSLLAGETQYF. The CDR3 nucleotides read TGTGTCAGCAGTTTACTAGCGGGAGAGACCCAGTACTTC.

The chain employs TRBV7-9 and TRBJ2-3; D unresolved. Trimming left V 3 bases short and J 4 bases short, with 8 bases between. CDR1 and CDR2 from the germline V gene are SEHNR and FQNEAQ (reference sequence). The CDR3 loop spans 13 amino acids. The CDR3 region is CASSLEGSDTQYF. Here the CDR3 DNA reads TGTGCCAGCAGCTTGGAAGGGTCAGATACGCAGTATTTT.

This chain uses TRBV5-1 with TRBJ2-6; D unresolved. CDR1 and CDR2 (germline): SGHRS, YFSETQ. V gave up 0 bases and J gave up 0 bases, with 7 bases separating them. CDR3 length equals 16 residues. For the CDR3, the DNA is TGCGCCAGCAGCTTGGGCGTGGTCTCTGGGGCCAACGTCCTGACTTTC. It specifies CASSLGVVSGANVLTF.

This clone was detected a few times. The junction departs from germline at one end; a sequencing error may be responsible. The rearrangement uses TRBV9 and TRBJ2-2; a weak D match, TRBD1 (6 bases). Germline V CDR1 and CDR2: SGDLS, YYNGEE. There are 15 residues in the CDR3. The CDR3 reads CARSVEGRGRGELFF. In DNA, the CDR3 is TGTGCCCGCAGCGTAGAGGGCAGGGGAAGGGGGGAGCTGTTTTTT.